These 16 T cell receptor beta chains were all obtained from the same sample, sequenced in a study of blood T cell repertoires in COVID-19. The table came from immunoSEQ multiplex PCR; TCRdb's copy has only in-frame clones and leaves some out. Among about 140,000 clones listed, roughly 78% were seen once. The sample consisted of peripheral blood. Source of these receptors: a man aged 55 to 70 with acute or convalescent COVID-19.

The chain joins TRBV7-9 to TRBJ2-5; no firm D call. The V gene's germline CDR1 is SEHNR and CDR2 FQNEAQ (reference sequence). The length of the CDR3 is 13 residues. The V end lost 7 bases, the J end lost 4 bases, and 13 bases lay between the germline ends. CDR3 bases: TGTGCCAGCATTTTCGCAGGATCAGAGACCCAGTACTTC. Translation: CASIFAGSETQYF.

This clone is a singleton in its sample. The chain is built from TRBV28 and TRBJ2-2; TRBD2 matches 7 bases. This CDR3 contains 15 residues. V was clipped by 8 bases and J by 2 bases; unmatched bases: 8. CDR1 MDHEN and CDR2 SYDVKM come from the germline V gene. The CDR3 reads CASLRTGGNTGELFF. CDR3 sequence (DNA): TGTGCCAGCCTTAGGACGGGAGGAAACACCGGGGAGCTGTTTTTT.

J is TRBJ1-1 and V is TRBV18, with D possibly TRBD1 on 5 matching bases. The germline CDR1 and CDR2 sequences are KGHSH and LQKENI. The CDR3 is 15 residues long. The V gene lost 3 bases and the J gene lost 11 bases, with 22 bases spanning the gap. DNA of the CDR3: TGTGCCAGCTCACCGGGGGGATTGGCCCTCCGAGAGGCTTTCTTT. Translating gives CASSPGGLALREAFF.

This chain uses TRBV19 with TRBJ2-6; the D is unclear. The V gene lost 4 bases and the J gene lost 1 base, with 8 bases spanning the gap. Germline V gene lookup returns CDR1 LNHDA and CDR2 SQIVND (reference sequence). This CDR3 region has 15 residues. The CDR3 nucleotides are TGTGCCAGTAGTAGAACTCCATCTGGGGCCAACGTCCTGACTTTC. Residues: CASSRTPSGANVLTF.

The J gene is TRBJ1-1, the V gene TRBV7-2; possible D gene TRBD1, 5 bases. The length of the CDR3 is 15 residues. V lost 4 bases and J 1 base, leaving 13 bases between the germline ends. Germline CDR1 and CDR2: SGHTA and FQGNSA. The CDR3 coding sequence is TGTGCCAGCAGCTGGCGGCAGGGAGGGAACACTGAAGCTTTCTTT. It is translated as CASSWRQGGNTEAFF. Full variable domain (rest looked up from reference TRBV7-2 and TRBJ1-1): GAGVSQSPSNKVTEKGKDVELRCDPISGHTALYWYRQSLGQGLEFLIYFQGNSAPDKSGLPSDRFSAERTGGSVSTLTIQRTQQEDSAVYLCASSWRQGGNTEAFFGQGTRLTVV.

The chain couples TRBV7-2 to TRBJ2-7; TRBD2 agrees at 7 bases. V gave up 4 bases and J gave up 2 bases; unmatched junction bases: 11. The CDR3 is 16 residues long. Germline loops: CDR1 SGHTA, CDR2 FQGNSA. This CDR3 reads CASSWQSGSGTYEQYF. Written as DNA, the CDR3 is TGTGCCAGCAGCTGGCAGTCGGGGAGCGGGACCTACGAGCAGTACTTC.

This chain connects TRBV28 to TRBJ2-5; maybe TRBD1 (5 bases). Trimming cost V 2 bases and J 7 bases, with 14 bases left between them. The CDR3 consists of 14 residues. CDR1 and CDR2 from the germline V gene are MDHEN and SYDVKM. The CDR3 reads CASSLRQGLGTQYF. CDR3 nucleotides: TGTGCCAGCAGTTTACGCCAGGGCTTGGGGACCCAGTACTTC. Filled out from reference TRBV28 and TRBJ2-5, the complete variable domain reads DVKVTQSSRYLVKRTGEKVFLECVQDMDHENMFWYRQDPGLGLRLIYFSYDVKMKEKGDIPEGYSVSREKKERFSLILESASTNQTSMYLCASSLRQGLGTQYFGPGTRLLVL.

The chain links TRBV19 to TRBJ1-4, with D possibly matching TRBD1 (5 bases). Between the trimmed V and J ends, which lost 10 bases and 7 bases, there was a span of 19 bases. The CDR3 is made up of 14 amino acids. In germline, CDR1 is LNHDA, CDR2 SQIVND (reference sequence). The CDR3 region has the DNA TGTGCCACCTCGCCGGCGGGGGACCGTGAAAAACTGTTTTTT. Its protein is CATSPAGDREKLFF.

The CDR3: CSALIRTSTDTQYF. The DNA of the CDR3 is TGCAGCGCCCTAATACGGACAAGCACAGATACGCAGTATTTT. The chain carries TRBV29-1 and TRBJ2-3; tentatively, D is TRBD1 (5 bases). Between the trimmed V and J ends, which lost 7 bases and 0 bases, there was a span of 14 bases. The germline V gene encodes CDR1 SQVTM and CDR2 ANQGSEA. The CDR3 length is 14 residues.

This clone has only one observation. The CDR3 loop reads CASSTVGGAVEQFF. The CDR3 DNA is TGTGCCAGCAGCACCGTAGGGGGGGCGGTTGAGCAGTTCTTC. This chain joins TRBV7-3 and TRBJ2-1; tentative D call: TRBD2 (7 bases). Trimming pared 5 bases from V and 9 bases from J, leaving 17 bases between. CDR3 size: 14 residues. Germline V gene data show CDR1 as SGHTA and CDR2 as FQGTGA.

The V and J genes are TRBV28 and TRBJ1-2; D is perhaps TRBD1 (5 bases). The V gene lost 7 bases and the J gene lost 1 base, with 13 bases spanning the gap. This CDR3 is 14 amino acids long. The germline V gene encodes CDR1 MDHEN and CDR2 SYDVKM. CDR3 residues: CASTLGAVNYGYTF. The CDR3 coding sequence is TGTGCCAGCACCCTTGGGGCAGTTAACTATGGCTACACCTTC.

The chain employs TRBV18 and TRBJ2-3; 8 bases fit TRBD1. The CDR3 has 15 residues. Germline V lookup: CDR1 KGHSH, CDR2 LQKENI. J gave up 1 base and V 2 bases, and 2 bases lay outside the gene matches. CDR3 in DNA: TGTGCCAGCTCACCAAAGACAGGGGGCACAGATACGCAGTATTTT. Its protein product is CASSPKTGGTDTQYF.

The chain uses TRBV3-1 (or the pseudogene TRBV3-2) and TRBJ2-7; no firm D call. V lost 1 base and J 0 bases, leaving 4 bases between the germline ends. The CDR3 sequence is 13 residues long. Germline V gene data show CDR1 as LGHDT and CDR2 as YNNKEL (reference sequence). CDR3 loop: CASSQAGSYEQYF. The DNA of the CDR3 is TGTGCCAGCAGCCAAGCAGGCTCCTACGAGCAGTACTTC.

The chain couples TRBV5-1 to TRBJ2-1, with 12 nucleotides matching TRBD2. Germline V gives CDR1 SGHRS, CDR2 YFSETQ. The CDR3 is 16 amino acids. The J segment lost 5 bases and the V segment lost 4 bases, leaving 7 bases of the junction unmatched. The CDR3 bases are TGCGCCAGCAGCCCTAGGACTAGCGGGGTAGACAATGAGCAGTTCTTC. Its protein is CASSPRTSGVDNEQFF.

This clone was observed a few times. V gene TRBV2 combines with J gene TRBJ1-5, with D possibly being TRBD1 (5 bases). Germline values: CDR1 SNHLY, CDR2 FYNNEI. The CDR3 runs to 14 residues. V lost 3 bases to trimming and J lost 2 bases, with 8 bases between them. For the CDR3, the DNA is TGTGCCAGCAGTGAGGTGGGGCGCAATCAGCCCCAGCATTTT. It translates to CASSEVGRNQPQHF.

The V gene is TRBV28, the J gene TRBJ1-2, with a tentative D call TRBD1 (6 bases). This CDR3 region has 12 residues. V lost 5 bases to trimming and J lost 8 bases, with 12 bases between them. Germline V gene data show CDR1 as MDHEN and CDR2 as SYDVKM. CDR3 in amino acids: CASSAPQGGYTF. CDR3 in DNA: TGTGCCAGCAGTGCACCACAGGGCGGCTACACCTTC.